This T cell receptor (beta chain) originates from a study of blood T cell repertoires in COVID-19. Trimming took off 8 bases at V and 9 bases at J, with 14 bases between the two ends. There are 11 residues in the CDR3. CDR1 is SQVTM and CDR2 is ANQGSEA in the germline V gene. The assay was immunoSEQ multiplex PCR, and TCRdb's table has in-frame clones only and misses some. Here the sample spans some 50,000 clones, over 75% being singletons. This clonotype was obtained from a man in his forties with acute or convalescent COVID-19. Sequencing was done on a sample of peripheral blood. The rearrangement joins TRBV29-1 to TRBJ2-1; D is possibly TRBD2 (6 bases). The CDR3 bases are TGCAGCTACTTGCGGGACTTTGAGCAGTTCTTC. Amino acids: CSYLRDFEQFF.